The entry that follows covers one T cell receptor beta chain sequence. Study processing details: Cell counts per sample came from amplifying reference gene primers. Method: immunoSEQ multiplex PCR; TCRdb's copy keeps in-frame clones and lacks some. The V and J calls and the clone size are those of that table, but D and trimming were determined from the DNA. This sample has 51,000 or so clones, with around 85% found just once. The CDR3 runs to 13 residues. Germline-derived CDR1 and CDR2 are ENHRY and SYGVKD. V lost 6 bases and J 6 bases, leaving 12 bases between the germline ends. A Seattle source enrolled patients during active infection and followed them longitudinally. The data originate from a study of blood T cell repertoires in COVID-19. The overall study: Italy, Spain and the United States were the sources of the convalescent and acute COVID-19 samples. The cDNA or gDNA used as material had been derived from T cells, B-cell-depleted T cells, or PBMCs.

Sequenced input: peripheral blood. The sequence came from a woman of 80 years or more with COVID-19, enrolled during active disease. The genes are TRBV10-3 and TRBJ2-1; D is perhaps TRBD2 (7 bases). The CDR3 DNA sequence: TGTGCCATCAGGCTAGGGGGGGGCAATGAGCAGTTCTTC. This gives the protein CAIRLGGGNEQFF.